This TCR beta chain was identified in a study of cytomegalovirus exposure and HLA in healthy donors. CDR3 length equals 15 residues. The V and J ends lost 6 bases and 4 bases, in that order; junction bases with no gene match: 10. CDR1 and CDR2 from the germline V gene are SGHRS and YFSETQ. In its sample, this clone was seen once. In the PCR, 60 Vbeta and 13 Jbeta primers were used. Using immunoSEQ multiplex PCR, the repertoire was profiled, and TCRdb retains in-frame clones only, with some absent. Among 110,000 to 150,000 clones listed, roughly 72% were seen once. The sequencing input was PBMCs. The chain carries TRBV5-1 and TRBJ2-1; 7 positions match TRBD1. This clonotype was sampled from a man aged 35 to 55 in good health and CMV-seronegative. The CDR3 DNA sequence: TGCGCCAGCAACGCAGACAGGGAAGTATACAATGAGCAGTTCTTC. Protein product: CASNADREVYNEQFF.